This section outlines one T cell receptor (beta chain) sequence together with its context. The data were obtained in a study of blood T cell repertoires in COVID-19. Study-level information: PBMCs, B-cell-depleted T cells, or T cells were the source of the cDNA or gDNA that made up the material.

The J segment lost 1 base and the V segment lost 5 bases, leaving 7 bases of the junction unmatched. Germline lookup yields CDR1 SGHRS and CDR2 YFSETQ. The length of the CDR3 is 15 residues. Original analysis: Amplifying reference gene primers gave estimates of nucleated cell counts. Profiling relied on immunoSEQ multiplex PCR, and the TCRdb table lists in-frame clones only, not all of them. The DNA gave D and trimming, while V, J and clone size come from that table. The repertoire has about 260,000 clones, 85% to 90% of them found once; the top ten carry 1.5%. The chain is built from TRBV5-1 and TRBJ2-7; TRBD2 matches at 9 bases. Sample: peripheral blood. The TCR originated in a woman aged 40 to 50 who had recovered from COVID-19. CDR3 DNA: TGCGCCAGCAGACCCACTAGCGGGCAATCCTACGAGCAGTACTTC. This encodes CASRPTSGQSYEQYF.